This passage covers 32 T cell receptor beta chains from one sample sequenced in a study of cytomegalovirus exposure and HLA in healthy donors. The table came from immunoSEQ multiplex PCR; TCRdb's copy has only in-frame clones and leaves some out. The sample comprises 100,000 to 150,000 clones, roughly nine tenths of which are singletons, and nearly 4.5% rests with the top ten. Sample: PBMCs. These receptors were obtained from a young man in good health and CMV-seropositive.

The genes are TRBV7-6 and TRBJ1-6; tentatively, D is TRBD1 (5 bases). The germline V gene has CDR1 SGHVS and CDR2 FNYEAQ. The CDR3 is 14 amino acids. Between the trimmed V and J ends, which lost 0 bases and 7 bases, there was a span of 7 bases. The CDR3 bases are TGTGCCAGCAGCTTAGCAGGGGAAAATTCACCCCTCCACTTT. Protein product: CASSLAGENSPLHF. Full variable domain (remainder filled in from reference TRBV7-6 and TRBJ1-6): GAGVSQSPRYKVTKRGQDVALRCDPISGHVSLYWYRQALGQGPEFLTYFNYEAQQDKSGLPNDRFSAERPEGSISTLTIQRTEQRDSAMYRCASSLAGENSPLHFGNGTRLTVT.

The V and J genes are TRBV7-2 and TRBJ1-1, with D possibly being TRBD1 (5 bases). Per germline, CDR1 SGHTA and CDR2 FQGNSA. The CDR3 length is 13 residues. Trimming shortened V by 3 bases and J by 4 bases, and 9 bases separated the two germline ends. The CDR3 loop is CASSFSGITEAFF. For the CDR3, the DNA is TGTGCCAGCAGCTTTTCAGGGATCACTGAAGCTTTCTTT. Together with reference TRBV7-2 and TRBJ1-1, the CDR3 gives the full variable domain: GAGVSQSPSNKVTEKGKDVELRCDPISGHTALYWYRQSLGQGLEFLIYFQGNSAPDKSGLPSDRFSAERTGGSVSTLTIQRTQQEDSAVYLCASSFSGITEAFFGQGTRLTVV.

The chain has TRBV10-2 and TRBJ1-1; D is undetermined. The CDR3 runs 13 residues. V gave up 10 bases and J gave up 5 bases, with 17 bases separating them. Germline loops: CDR1 WSHSY, CDR2 SAAADI. CDR3 loop: CATTAQGRTEAFF. The CDR3 nucleotides are TGCGCCACTACGGCCCAAGGGAGGACTGAAGCTTTCTTT.

This chain links TRBV10-2 with TRBJ2-1; 8 bases line up with TRBD1. CDR1 and CDR2 from the germline V gene are WSHSY and SAAADI. The CDR3 extends over 16 amino acids. Unmatched junction bases numbered 4, after V lost 0 bases and J lost 3 bases. DNA for the CDR3: TGCGCCAGCAGTGAGTCTCACAGGGGGGTCTACAATGAGCAGTTCTTC. Residues: CASSESHRGVYNEQFF.

The rearrangement joins TRBV4-1 to TRBJ2-3; 10 bases match TRBD2. Germline loops: CDR1 MGHRA, CDR2 YSYEKL. CDR3 size: 13 residues. Losses at the gene ends were 2 bases for V and 11 bases for J; bases not matched to a gene: 4. The CDR3 nucleotides read TGCGCCAGCAGCCAACTAGCGGGGGCCGAGCAGTATTTT. It specifies CASSQLAGAEQYF.

This CDR3 reads CATSSTGAGVNTEAFF. As DNA, the CDR3 is TGTGCCACCAGCTCGACAGGGGCGGGAGTGAACACTGAAGCTTTCTTT. The chain employs TRBV15 and TRBJ1-1; TRBD1 matches at 8 bases. After removal of 5 bases from V and 0 bases from J, the junction contained 8 bases not matched to a gene. Germline CDR1 is LNHNV and CDR2 is YYDKDF (reference sequence). CDR3 length: 16 amino acids. Full variable domain (missing parts from reference TRBV15 and TRBJ1-1): DAMVIQNPRYQVTQFGKPVTLSCSQTLNHNVMYWYQQKSSQAPKLLFHYYDKDFNNEADTPDNFQSRRPNTSFCFLDIRSPGLGDTAMYLCATSSTGAGVNTEAFFGQGTRLTVV.

This sequence joins TRBV10-3 and TRBJ2-7; no clear D. Germline V lookup: CDR1 ENHRY, CDR2 SYGVKD. Trimming took off 6 bases at V and 0 bases at J, with 6 bases between the two ends. CDR3 length: 12 amino acids. CDR3 sequence: CAISPFSYEQYF. CDR3 nucleotides: TGTGCCATCAGCCCATTCTCCTACGAGCAGTACTTC.

The V call is TRBV6-6, the J call TRBJ2-1; perhaps TRBD1 as D (5 bases). The CDR3 loop spans 16 amino acids. Trimming took 2 bases from V and 6 from J, leaving 17 bases between them. The germline V gene encodes CDR1 MNHNY and CDR2 SVGAGI (reference sequence). CDR3 protein: CASSYPKRADSNEQFF. DNA of the CDR3: TGTGCCAGCAGTTACCCGAAGCGCGCAGACAGCAATGAGCAGTTCTTC.

The rearrangement joins TRBV5-6 to TRBJ2-3; D not resolved. Germline-derived CDR1 and CDR2 are SGHDT and YYEEEE. The ends were cut back, 3 bases at V and 5 bases at J, with 10 bases in the middle. This CDR3 is 13 amino acids long. The CDR3 loop is CASSWQIIDTQYF. The CDR3 nucleotides are TGTGCCAGCAGCTGGCAGATCATAGATACGCAGTATTTT.

The genes are TRBV5-1 and TRBJ2-1; D unresolved. From germline, CDR1 is SGHRS and CDR2 YFSETQ. The length of the CDR3 is 12 residues. V lost 3 bases and J lost 7, with 8 bases in between. CDR3 loop: CASSSVRNEQFF. DNA of the CDR3: TGCGCCAGCAGCTCGGTGAGGAATGAGCAGTTCTTC.

The chain joins TRBV4-2 to TRBJ2-1; maybe TRBD2 (6 bases). Germline V CDR1 and CDR2: LGHNA, YNFKEQ. V lost 5 bases and J lost 0, with 23 bases in between. The CDR3 covers 19 residues. CDR3 protein: CASSLVGVGTSSSYNEQFF. The CDR3 bases are TGTGCCAGCAGCTTGGTGGGGGTTGGGACTTCCAGCTCCTACAATGAGCAGTTCTTC.

This clone was seen a few times. This chain joins TRBV10-2 and TRBJ2-7; 8 bases fit TRBD2. Per germline, CDR1 WSHSY and CDR2 SAAADI. The CDR3 has 12 amino acids. Trimming removed 8 bases from V and 7 bases from J; junction bases left unmatched: 7. The CDR3 sequence is CASRPGGGEQYF. CDR3 nucleotides: TGCGCCAGCCGTCCGGGAGGGGGTGAGCAGTACTTC.

This clone has only one observation. This chain links TRBV5-6 with TRBJ1-1; D gene ambiguous. V was shortened by 7 bases and J by 0 bases, with 4 bases between the two germline ends. Germline CDR1 is SGHDT and CDR2 is YYEEEE. The CDR3 runs to 11 residues. The CDR3 bases are TGTGCCAGCGGAGTGAACACTGAAGCTTTCTTT. Its protein product is CASGVNTEAFF.

The chain employs TRBV19 and TRBJ1-1; 8 bases are shared with TRBD1. V shed 3 bases, J shed 3 bases, and the junction held 6 bases outside the gene matches. The CDR3 contains 15 residues. The germline CDR1 and CDR2 sequences are LNHDA and SQIVND (reference sequence). Here the CDR3 reads CASSIRQGPDTEAFF. CDR3 in DNA: TGTGCCAGTAGTATTCGACAGGGGCCAGACACTGAAGCTTTCTTT.

The rearrangement links TRBV28 to TRBJ2-1, with D unclear. V lost 7 bases to trimming and J lost 4 bases, with 11 bases between them. CDR3 size: 13 residues. Germline lookup yields CDR1 MDHEN and CDR2 SYDVKM. The CDR3 bases are TGTGCCAGCACTGCCTACGGGTACAATGAGCAGTTCTTC. Protein: CASTAYGYNEQFF.

The rearrangement joins TRBV7-9 to TRBJ2-7, with 8 bases that match TRBD1. V shed 4 bases, J shed 2 bases, and the junction held 4 bases outside the gene matches. The germline gives CDR1 SEHNR, CDR2 FQNEAQ (reference sequence). The CDR3 totals 14 residues. CDR3 in DNA: TGTGCCAGCAGCTCGACAGGGGATCCCTACGAGCAGTACTTC. It specifies CASSSTGDPYEQYF.

V usage is TRBV27 and J usage is TRBJ1-2, with 10 positions matching TRBD1. Germline V lookup: CDR1 MNHEY, CDR2 SMNVEV (reference sequence). V was pared by 3 bases and J by 10 bases, with 5 bases of the junction left unmatched. The CDR3 runs 13 residues. CDR3 sequence (DNA): TGTGCCAGCAGTTTGGGACAGGGGTCTATCTACACCTTC. Residues: CASSLGQGSIYTF.

This clone was observed a handful of times. The chain employs TRBV5-1 and TRBJ1-2; D unclear. The CDR3 totals 16 residues. Germline V gives CDR1 SGHRS, CDR2 YFSETQ. V was trimmed by 1 base and J by 7 bases, leaving 20 bases between them. CDR3 bases: TGCGCCAGCAGCTTGATGCTCGGACTTACGGAGGTTGGCTACACCTTC. It specifies CASSLMLGLTEVGYTF.

The chain employs TRBV7-6 and TRBJ2-5, with a tentative D call TRBD2 (7 bases). Trimming removed 7 bases from V and 1 base from J, with 19 bases in between. The CDR3 runs to 16 residues. Germline-derived CDR1 and CDR2 are SGHVS and FNYEAQ. CDR3 sequence (DNA): TGTGCCAGCACCCTAGGGGGGGGCAGGACCCAAGAGACCCAGTACTTC. It translates to CASTLGGGRTQETQYF.

In its sample, this clone was seen once. This chain links TRBV18 with TRBJ2-3, with TRBD2 identical over 9 bases. The CDR3 spans 18 residues. The V gene end was trimmed by 3 bases and the J gene end by 5 bases; junction bases not matched to a gene: 15. Germline V lookup: CDR1 KGHSH, CDR2 LQKENI. CDR3 region: CASSPVVSAGGAGDTQYF. The CDR3 bases are TGTGCCAGCTCACCTGTCGTATCTGCGGGGGGGGCCGGAGATACGCAGTATTTT.

The V gene is TRBV25-1, the J gene TRBJ1-1; D is possibly TRBD1 (6 bases). V was pared by 3 bases and J by 0 bases, with 11 bases between. In germline, CDR1 is MGHDK, CDR2 SYGVNS. The CDR3 has 15 amino acids. For the CDR3, the DNA is TGTGCCAGCAGTGAGGATGACAGGTTGAACACTGAAGCTTTCTTT. The encoded protein is CASSEDDRLNTEAFF. The full variable domain, in which reference TRBV25-1 and TRBJ1-1 provide the parts outside the CDR3, is EADIYQTPRYLVIGTGKKITLECSQTMGHDKMYWYQQDPGMELHLIHYSYGVNSTEKGDLSSESTVSRIRTEHFPLTLESARPSHTSQYLCASSEDDRLNTEAFFGQGTRLTVV.

The rearrangement uses TRBV19 and TRBJ1-5; D gene uncertain. The germline gives CDR1 LNHDA, CDR2 SQIVND (reference sequence). Trimming stripped 1 base from V and 7 bases from J, with 14 bases between. The CDR3 consists of 15 residues. CDR3 protein: CASSIGRAERQPQHF. The CDR3 nucleotides are TGTGCCAGTAGTATAGGGAGGGCCGAGAGGCAGCCCCAGCATTTT.

J is TRBJ1-5 and V is TRBV7-6, with a possible D match to TRBD1 (6 bases). Trimming removed 0 bases from V and 2 bases from J, with 14 bases in between. CDR1 and CDR2 from the germline V gene are SGHVS and FNYEAQ. The CDR3 totals 17 residues. CDR3: CASSLARGPGGNQPQHF. The CDR3 coding sequence is TGTGCCAGCAGCTTAGCGCGAGGTCCAGGGGGCAATCAGCCCCAGCATTTT.

The rearrangement joins TRBV7-2 to TRBJ1-5; 8 positions agree with TRBD1. The CDR3 is 15 residues long. The trim removed 4 bases at V and 5 bases at J, leaving 7 bases unmatched. Per germline, CDR1 SGHTA and CDR2 FQGNSA. The CDR3 loop reads CASSSTTGAHQPQHF. CDR3 coding DNA: TGTGCCAGCAGCTCAACGACAGGGGCCCATCAGCCCCAGCATTTT.

This chain joins TRBV2 and TRBJ2-1; the match to TRBD2 covers 7 bases. V lost 8 bases to trimming and J lost 2 bases; unmatched junction nucleotides: 6. CDR3 length: 14 residues. Looked up from germline, CDR1 is SNHLY and CDR2 is FYNNEI. CDR3 in amino acids: CASWGGVTYNEQFF. The CDR3 nucleotides are TGTGCCAGCTGGGGAGGGGTAACCTACAATGAGCAGTTCTTC. The whole variable domain, filled in from reference TRBV2 and TRBJ2-1, reads EPEVTQTPSHQVTQMGQEVILRCVPISNHLYFYWYRQILGQKVEFLVSFYNNEISEKSEIFDDQFSVERPDGSNFTLKIRSTKLEDSAMYFCASWGGVTYNEQFFGPGTRLTVL.

The chain links TRBV7-8 to TRBJ2-1; D may be TRBD2 (6 bases). V was pared by 1 base and J by 2 bases, with 12 bases between. The CDR3 runs to 16 residues. The germline V gene encodes CDR1 SGHVS and CDR2 FQNEAQ. In DNA form, the CDR3 reads TGTGCCAGCAGCTTAGGTCCGCGGGGACCCTACAATGAGCAGTTCTTC. It is translated as CASSLGPRGPYNEQFF.

J is TRBJ2-7 and V is TRBV6-1; 7 nucleotides agree with TRBD1. V was pared by 4 bases and J by 5 bases, with 8 bases of the junction left unmatched. Germline V gives CDR1 MNHNS, CDR2 SASEGT. The CDR3 consists of 14 residues. This CDR3 is CASSADRVLNEQYF. The DNA for the CDR3 is TGTGCCAGCAGTGCAGACAGGGTGTTGAACGAGCAGTACTTC.

This clone was counted a single time. The chain has TRBV10-1 and TRBJ2-2; maybe TRBD1 (5 bases). Trimming stripped 8 bases from V and 4 bases from J, with 14 bases between. The V gene's germline CDR1 is WNHNN and CDR2 SYGVQD (reference sequence). CDR3 length: 14 amino acids. DNA of the CDR3: TGCGCCAGCGGATCAGGGTCGGCCACCGGGGAGCTGTTTTTT. It is translated as CASGSGSATGELFF.

In its sample, this clone was seen a few times. The chain joins TRBV4-2 to TRBJ1-2; D uncertain. Trimming left V 0 bases short and J 4 bases short, with 6 bases between. CDR1 is LGHNA, CDR2 YNFKEQ, per germline. This CDR3 has 13 amino acids. The CDR3 here is CASSQDRIYGYTF. The CDR3 DNA is TGTGCCAGCAGCCAAGACAGGATCTATGGCTACACCTTC.

This chain joins TRBV19 and TRBJ1-5; 7 bases are shared with TRBD1. The germline gives CDR1 LNHDA, CDR2 SQIVND (reference sequence). The CDR3 runs 15 residues. V dropped 3 bases and J dropped 2; count of bases not matched to a gene: 4. The CDR3 region has the DNA TGTGCCAGTAGTATTTTTCAGGGGGGCAATCAGCCCCAGCATTTT. Its translation is CASSIFQGGNQPQHF. Drawing the rest from reference TRBV19 and TRBJ1-5, the complete variable domain is DGGITQSPKYLFRKEGQNVTLSCEQNLNHDAMYWYRQDPGQGLRLIYYSQIVNDFQKGDIAEGYSVSREKKESFPLTVTSAQKNPTAFYLCASSIFQGGNQPQHFGDGTRLSIL.

In this sample, this clone turned up once. The V gene is TRBV2, the J gene TRBJ2-7; D is perhaps TRBD1 (5 bases). The CDR3 runs 15 residues. Trimming stripped 5 bases from V and 3 bases from J, with 17 bases between. Germline CDR1 and CDR2: SNHLY and FYNNEI. CDR3 sequence: CASSNQGRVGYEQYF. The CDR3 nucleotides are TGTGCCAGCAGTAATCAGGGAAGAGTCGGCTACGAGCAGTACTTC.

The chain has TRBV5-1 and TRBJ2-5, with a weak D call TRBD1 (5 bases). CDR3 size: 13 residues. Germline-derived CDR1 and CDR2 are SGHRS and YFSETQ. Trimming left V 1 base short and J 5 bases short, with 9 bases between. Here the CDR3 reads CASSLSGWETQYF. CDR3 DNA sequence: TGCGCCAGCAGCTTGTCAGGGTGGGAGACCCAGTACTTC. The full variable domain, in which reference TRBV5-1 and TRBJ2-5 provide the parts outside the CDR3, is KAGVTQTPRYLIKTRGQQVTLSCSPISGHRSVSWYQQTPGQGLQFLFEYFSETQRNKGNFPGRFSGRQFSNSRSEMNVSTLELGDSALYLCASSLSGWETQYFGPGTRLLVL.